A selection of T cell receptor beta chains follows, all from one sample in a study of patients and donors after allogeneic stem cell transplantation. TCRdb re-called the RT-PCR reads through MiXCR, storing one row per CDR3 protein. This table holds some 200,000 distinct CDR3 sequences, around two fifths found once. Specimen: blood, either unsorted or a sorted T cell fraction (not recorded which). The receptors shown here come from a human donor who was either an allogeneic HSCT recipient or a stem cell or donor lymphocyte infusion donor (not recorded which). It is not recorded whose cells these are; they may come from a transplant donor. Each CDR3 is given with its conserved first and last residue. D genes are given only for firm matches. Some rows mark clone size as missing; the rest say once, few, many or name a class of expanded clone.

J gene,D gene,CDR3 length,clone size,V gene,CDR3 protein,CDR3 DNA
TRBJ1-4,TRBD1,13,few,TRBV30,CAWNLSGGEKLFF,TGTGCCTGGAATCTCTCAGGGGGTGAAAAACTGTTTTTT
TRBJ1-2,TRBD1,15,few,TRBV6-6,CASSYGQGAENGYTF,TGTGCCAGCAGTTACGGGCAGGGGGCAGAAAATGGCTACACCTTC
TRBJ2-5,NA,13,few,TRBV7-2,CASSLSVVETQYF,TGTGCCAGCAGCCTTAGCGTAGTAGAGACCCAGTACTTC
TRBJ1-3,NA,14,few,TRBV7-4,CASSPSGAGNTIYF,TGTGCCAGCAGCCCCTCAGGGGCTGGAAACACCATATATTTT
TRBJ1-6,NA,15,NA,TRBV15,CATSMDGDSDSPLHF,TGTGCCACCAGCATGGACGGGGACTCGGATTCACCCCTCCACTTT
TRBJ2-3,NA,15,NA,TRBV12-3/TRBV12-4,CASSPWKENRYTQYF,TGTGCCAGCAGTCCCTGGAAGGAAAATCGCTATACGCAGTATTTT
TRBJ1-6,NA,17,NA,TRBV4-3,CASSQAVLRELDSPLHF,TGCGCCAGCAGCCAAGCCGTCCTCAGGGAGCTCGATTCACCCCTCCACTTT
TRBJ2-1,TRBD1,12,NA,TRBV5-6,CASSFRDREQFF,TGTGCCAGCAGTTTCCGGGACAGGGAGCAGTTCTTC
TRBJ1-1,NA,13,few,TRBV7-2,CASSLATGRGAFF,TGTGCCAGCAGCTTAGCGACAGGTCGAGGAGCTTTCTTT
TRBJ2-7,NA,18,NA,TRBV21-1,CASSKRTGNPLRSYEQYF,TGTGCCAGCAGCAAAAGGACAGGGAACCCCCTGCGCTCCTACGAGCAGTACTTC
TRBJ2-3,TRBD2,17,once,TRBV7-9,CASSSHRWTSVADTQYF,TGTGCCAGCAGCTCTCACAGGTGGACTAGCGTCGCAGATACGCAGTATTTT
TRBJ1-6,NA,16,NA,TRBV7-2,CASSIPGSSYNSPLHF,TGTGCCAGCAGCATACCCGGGAGCTCCTATAATTCACCCCTCCACTTT
TRBJ2-2,TRBD1,15,few,TRBV9,CASSVDRANTGELFF,TGTGCCAGCAGCGTGGACAGGGCGAACACCGGGGAGCTGTTTTTT
TRBJ1-1,NA,15,NA,TRBV7-3,CASSLGPPPNTEAFF,TGTGCCAGCAGCCTCGGACCGCCCCCGAACACTGAAGCTTTCTTT
TRBJ2-7,NA,14,NA,TRBV7-8,CASSHGLAHYEQYF,TGTGCCAGCAGCCACGGGCTAGCGCACTACGAGCAGTACTTC
TRBJ1-1,TRBD1,15,few,TRBV12-3/TRBV12-4,CASSSPDRGGAEAFF,TGTGCCAGCAGTTCCCCGGACAGGGGAGGGGCTGAAGCTTTCTTT
TRBJ1-2,NA,17,NA,TRBV6-5,CASSYSVGSTTTYGYTF,TGTGCCAGCAGTTACTCAGTTGGCAGCACAACTACCTATGGCTACACCTTC
TRBJ2-1,NA,19,NA,TRBV7-9,CASSFLSKTRGSSYNEQFF,TGTGCCAGCAGCTTCTTGTCCAAAACCCGCGGAAGCTCCTACAATGAGCAGTTCTTC
TRBJ2-4,NA,15,NA,TRBV21-1,CASNRDCQAKNIQYF,TGTGCCAGCAACCGGGACTGCCAAGCCAAAAACATTCAGTACTTC
TRBJ1-1,TRBD1,14,few,TRBV6-5,CASSYLGDREQTFF,TGTGCCAGCAGTTACCTCGGGGACAGGGAGCAGACTTTCTTT
TRBJ1-5,TRBD1,17,few,TRBV7-2,CASSLVGTASPNQPQHF,TGTGCCAGCAGCTTAGTAGGGACAGCTAGCCCCAATCAGCCCCAGCATTTT
TRBJ1-5,NA,14,few,TRBV12-3/TRBV12-4,CASSLNRDVSPQHF,TGTGCCAGCAGTTTAAACAGGGATGTTTCGCCCCAGCATTTT
TRBJ1-2,NA,11,NA,TRBV24-1,CATSDRGGYTF,TGTGCCACCAGTGATAGAGGTGGCTACACCTTC
TRBJ2-1,NA,15,NA,TRBV12-3/TRBV12-4,CASSSQMGSYNEQFF,TGTGCCAGCAGTTCCCAGATGGGATCCTACAATGAGCAGTTCTTC
TRBJ1-5,NA,15,NA,TRBV20-1,CSASAGRVGNQPQHF,TGCAGTGCTAGCGCAGGGCGTGTGGGCAATCAGCCCCAGCATTTT
TRBJ2-7,TRBD2,17,few,TRBV20-1,CSARDSRLAGGQDEQYF,TGCAGTGCTAGAGATTCTCGACTAGCGGGAGGTCAGGACGAGCAGTACTTC
TRBJ2-3,NA,14,NA,TRBV5-6,CASSFPGAADTQYF,TGTGCCAGCAGCTTTCCGGGGGCCGCAGATACGCAGTATTTT
TRBJ1-1,NA,16,NA,TRBV7-6,CASSPIELGGNTEAFF,TGTGCCAGCAGCCCGATCGAGTTAGGAGGGAACACTGAAGCTTTCTTT
TRBJ1-1,NA,12,NA,TRBV28,CASSASGTEAFF,TGTGCCAGCAGTGCCTCAGGGACTGAAGCTTTCTTT
TRBJ2-5,NA,22,NA,TRBV21-1,CASSRVTGQVGSIRGYQETQYF,TGTGCCAGCAGCAGGGTAACGGGACAAGTTGGTAGCATCAGAGGGTACCAAGAGACCCAGTACTTC
TRBJ1-4,NA,14,many,TRBV2,CATREERFNEKLFF,TGTGCCACCAGGGAGGAGCGCTTTAATGAAAAACTGTTTTTT
TRBJ2-1,TRBD2,15,NA,TRBV6-2/TRBV6-3,CASSYTGTSGNEQFF,TGTGCCAGCAGTTACACCGGGACTAGCGGGAATGAGCAGTTCTTC
TRBJ2-5,NA,13,few,TRBV12-3/TRBV12-4,CASSSPHQETQYF,TGTGCCAGCAGTTCCCCTCACCAAGAGACCCAGTACTTC
TRBJ1-1,NA,17,NA,TRBV9,CASSVAISGVADSEAFF,TGTGCCAGCAGCGTAGCGATCTCAGGGGTCGCAGACTCTGAAGCTTTCTTT
TRBJ2-7,TRBD1,21,NA,TRBV27,CASSLSSPWTIGTGHSYEQYF,TGTGCCAGCAGTTTATCCTCGCCTTGGACGATCGGGACAGGACACTCCTACGAGCAGTACTTC